This entry lists 13 T cell receptor beta chains sequenced from one sample in a study of shared clonotypes between healthy human individuals. Repertoires were generated with immunoSEQ multiplex PCR, while TCRdb's copy carries only in-frame clones and drops some. Of roughly 1.4 million clones in the sample, around 98.5% were seen once. Sequencing used naive CD4+ T cells sorted from blood. Subset reported: CD45RA+ positively selected. Receptors originate from a man in his thirties or forties in good health.

The gene calls are TRBV12-2 and TRBJ1-5. TRBV12-2 is designated a pseudogene. This CDR3 has 15 amino acids. Here the CDR3 DNA reads TGTGCAAGTCGCTTAGGGGGGAATAGCAATCAGCCCCAGCATTTT. Translation gives CASRLGGNSNQPQHF.

The chain has TRBV18 and TRBJ1-5; the D gene is possibly TRBD1 (5 bases). The CDR3 totals 14 residues. Trimming took 4 bases from V and 3 from J, leaving 10 bases between them. Germline V CDR1 and CDR2: KGHSH, LQKENI. CDR3 in amino acids: CASSLLQDNQPQHF. The CDR3 nucleotides read TGTGCCAGCTCACTTTTACAGGACAATCAGCCCCAGCATTTT.

V and J are TRBV27 and TRBJ2-2; D gene unclear. V was shortened by 3 bases and J by 3 bases, with 5 bases between the two germline ends. In germline, CDR1 is MNHEY, CDR2 SMNVEV (reference sequence). There are 13 residues in the CDR3. CDR3 sequence (DNA): TGTGCCAGCAGTTTGCGGTACACCGGGGAGCTGTTTTTT. Protein sequence: CASSLRYTGELFF.

The DNA for the CDR3 is TGTGCCAGCAGCTTAGGCGGGGTCGGAAACACCATATATTTT. It yields the protein CASSLGGVGNTIYF. The chain has TRBV11-2 and TRBJ1-3; no clear D. Germline V gene lookup returns CDR1 SGHAT and CDR2 FQNNGV. The V gene lost 1 base and the J gene lost 4 bases, with 8 bases spanning the gap. The CDR3 length is 14 residues.

This clone showed up just once. The V and J genes are TRBV6-4 and TRBJ1-1; a weak D match, TRBD1 (6 bases). V lost 0 bases, J lost 3 bases, and 11 bases lay in between. Per the germline V gene, CDR1 is MRHNA and CDR2 is SNTAGT. The CDR3 is 15 residues long. The CDR3 bases are TGTGCCAGCAGTGACTCGGGGGCCGTAGACACTGAAGCTTTCTTT. Amino acids: CASSDSGAVDTEAFF.

The chain couples TRBV4-1 to TRBJ1-2; D is unresolved. The CDR3 extends over 15 amino acids. Germline V lookup: CDR1 MGHRA, CDR2 YSYEKL. Trimming removed 3 bases from V and 6 bases from J, with 17 bases in between. The CDR3 coding sequence is TGCGCCAGCAGCCATGGCCTCAGGAATTCCAATGGCTACACCTTC. Amino acids: CASSHGLRNSNGYTF.

On this clone: Other DNA sequences in this sample translate to the same CDR3. The CDR3 nucleotides are TGTGCCAGCAGCTTAAGGGCAGGCAATCAGCCCCAGCATTTT. This gives the protein CASSLRAGNQPQHF. The chain has TRBV7-2 and TRBJ1-5; D remains unclear. The V end was cut by 2 bases, the J end by 2 bases, with 7 bases between. Germline values: CDR1 SGHTA, CDR2 FQGNSA. The CDR3 totals 14 residues.

The J gene is TRBJ2-3, the V gene TRBV27; D is ambiguous. V was pared by 4 bases and J by 12 bases, with 14 bases between. Germline CDR1 and CDR2: MNHEY and SMNVEV (reference sequence). This CDR3 is built from 12 residues. This CDR3 reads CASSSVGTFQYF. CDR3 DNA: TGTGCCAGCAGTTCGGTCGGAACCTTCCAGTATTTT.

The chain is built from TRBV27 and TRBJ2-7; 9 bases agree with TRBD1. The CDR3 sequence is 17 residues long. After removal of 7 bases from V and 7 bases from J, the junction contained 20 bases not matched to a gene. Germline CDR1 reads MNHEY; CDR2 reads SMNVEV (reference sequence). CDR3 in amino acids: CASILYTPGQGILEQYF. In DNA, the CDR3 is TGTGCCAGCATCTTATATACCCCGGGACAGGGTATACTGGAGCAGTACTTC.

V usage is TRBV28 and J usage is TRBJ2-3; D gene uncertain. The V gene's germline CDR1 is MDHEN and CDR2 SYDVKM. The V gene lost 2 bases and the J gene lost 7 bases, with 7 bases spanning the gap. CDR3 length: 12 amino acids. The CDR3 loop reads CASSLPRNTQYF. The CDR3 nucleotides read TGTGCCAGCAGTTTACCGAGAAATACGCAGTATTTT.

The V and J genes are TRBV7-2 and TRBJ2-7; D is perhaps TRBD1 or TRBD2 (6 bases each). The CDR3 has 14 amino acids. The germline V gene encodes CDR1 SGHTA and CDR2 FQGNSA. Trimming cost V 3 bases and J 6 bases, with 15 bases left between them. The CDR3, as DNA: TGTGCCAGCAGCTTTCAGTACAGGGACTTCGAGCAGTACTTC. Protein product: CASSFQYRDFEQYF.

About this clone: The same CDR3 is also encoded by other DNA sequences in this sample. The chain joins TRBV28 to TRBJ2-7, with 9 bases matching TRBD2. The germline CDR1 and CDR2 sequences are MDHEN and SYDVKM. The CDR3 is 14 amino acids. With 6 bases clipped from V and 0 bases from J, the junction kept 3 bases outside the gene matches. The CDR3 DNA sequence: TGTGCCAGCAGCTCTAGCGGGATCTCCTACGAGCAGTACTTC. Its protein is CASSSSGISYEQYF.

The J gene is TRBJ1-5, the V gene TRBV28, with D perhaps TRBD1 (5 bases). CDR1 is MDHEN, CDR2 SYDVKM, per germline. The CDR3 length is 14 residues. The ends were cut back, 3 bases at V and 4 bases at J, with 10 bases in the middle. The CDR3 bases are TGTGCCAGCAGTTTGACCAGGGAAAATCAGCCCCAGCATTTT. Its protein product is CASSLTRENQPQHF. Filled out from reference TRBV28 and TRBJ1-5, the complete variable domain reads DVKVTQSSRYLVKRTGEKVFLECVQDMDHENMFWYRQDPGLGLRLIYFSYDVKMKEKGDIPEGYSVSREKKERFSLILESASTNQTSMYLCASSLTRENQPQHFGDGTRLSIL.